This T cell receptor (beta chain) was retrieved from a study of radiotherapy plus CTLA-4 blockade in lung cancer. TCRdb keeps only in-frame clones here, not all; method: immunoSEQ multiplex PCR. The sample contains some 32,000 clones, roughly three quarters of which appear only once. Germline assignment: CDR1 LGHNA and CDR2 YNFKEQ. The CDR3 has 16 amino acids. The junction had 2 bases not matched to a gene; V was cut back by 0 bases and J by 4 bases. This rearrangement joins TRBV4-2 to TRBJ2-7, with TRBD2 matching 14 bases. The sample in question was peripheral blood, obtained from a patient treated with radiotherapy plus ipilimumab. This TCR derives from a human donor with non-small cell lung cancer who had stable disease on radiotherapy plus ipilimumab. CDR3: CASSQDGTSGSYEQYF. The CDR3 DNA sequence: TGTGCCAGCAGCCAAGATGGGACTAGCGGGAGTTACGAGCAGTACTTC.